These 13 T cell receptor beta chains came from one sample sequenced in a study of blood T cell repertoires in COVID-19 (TCRdb year 2020). The library was built by means of the immunoSEQ multiplex PCR assay. TCRdb mirrors the immuneACCESS table, restricted to in-frame sequences. Some clones are absent from its copies; in checked studies, under half trace to an unresolved V gene, and the reason for the others is unknown. The sample yields under 200,000 clones; about 89% were counted once. The top ten clones comprise roughly 0.8% of the sample. The sample was PBMCs or T cells enriched from blood (not recorded which). Receptors originate from a woman aged 18-35 years who had recovered from COVID-19.

The V call is TRBV19, the J call TRBJ2-1, with 12 bases matching TRBD2. The CDR3 extends over 19 amino acids. The ends lost 5 bases at V and 5 bases at J; junction bases unmatched: 16. Germline CDR1 LNHDA, CDR2 SQIVND (reference sequence). CDR3 in amino acids: CASSAFPWTSGTNDNEQFF. DNA for the CDR3: TGTGCCAGTAGTGCCTTTCCCTGGACTAGCGGGACGAATGACAATGAGCAGTTCTTC.

The chain combines TRBV6-4 with TRBJ2-3, with D perhaps TRBD1 (5 bases). The germline CDR1 and CDR2 sequences are MRHNA and SNTAGT. The CDR3 spans 16 residues. V was pared by 6 bases and J by 1 base, with 17 bases between. CDR3 bases: TGTGCCAGCAGCAACCTCCCAGGGATTGGCACAGATACGCAGTATTTT. The encoded protein is CASSNLPGIGTDTQYF.

The chain combines TRBV6-5 with TRBJ2-7; D might be TRBD1 (6 bases). Germline V gives CDR1 MNHEY, CDR2 SVGAGI. V lost 2 bases and J lost 3, with 11 bases in between. This CDR3 contains 14 residues. The CDR3 is CASSYLQGIYEQYF. In nucleotides, the CDR3 is TGTGCCAGCAGTTACCTACAGGGAATCTACGAGCAGTACTTC.

DNA of the CDR3: TGTGCCAGCGCGACAGGGGGCAAAAATGAGCAGTTCTTC. Its translation is CASATGGKNEQFF. V is TRBV18 and J is TRBJ2-1; 10 positions agree with TRBD1. The length of the CDR3 is 13 residues. Unmatched junction bases numbered 5, after V lost 8 bases and J lost 7 bases. The germline CDR1 and CDR2 sequences are KGHSH and LQKENI.

V and J are TRBV19 and TRBJ2-7; D not certain. V dropped 6 bases and J dropped 5 bases, with 17 bases sitting between them. The CDR3 loop spans 14 amino acids. The germline V gene encodes CDR1 LNHDA and CDR2 SQIVND (reference sequence). The CDR3 sequence: CASSRLLESHEQYF. The CDR3 bases are TGTGCCAGTAGCAGGTTGCTTGAGAGTCACGAGCAGTACTTC.

The chain combines TRBV9 with TRBJ1-2; D ambiguous. CDR3 length: 15 amino acids. Germline values: CDR1 SGDLS, CDR2 YYNGEE. Trimming pared 0 bases from V and 8 bases from J, leaving 17 bases between. The DNA for the CDR3 is TGTGCCAGCAGCGTAGGAGGGAACGGGGAAGGAGGCTACACCTTC. Protein product: CASSVGGNGEGGYTF.

V gene TRBV28 combines with J gene TRBJ1-4; the D gene is possibly TRBD1 (5 bases). Germline V gene sequence: CDR1 MDHEN, CDR2 SYDVKM. The CDR3 is 12 amino acids. V was shortened by 5 bases and J by 8 bases, with 9 bases between the two germline ends. In DNA, the CDR3 is TGTGCCAGCAGTATTCGACAGGAAAAACTGTTTTTT. Protein sequence: CASSIRQEKLFF.

The rearrangement uses TRBV20-1 and TRBJ2-3, with TRBD2 matching over 8 bases. The CDR3 spans 14 residues. Germline V gene lookup returns CDR1 DFQATT and CDR2 SNEGSKA (reference sequence). Trimming removed 3 bases from V and 4 bases from J; junction bases left unmatched: 6. The CDR3 DNA follows: TGCAGTGCTAGTTGGCGGGAGGTATCAGATACGCAGTATTTT. Translating gives CSASWREVSDTQYF.

The gene calls are TRBV5-1 and TRBJ2-3, with TRBD2 identical over 9 bases. Germline CDR1 reads SGHRS; CDR2 reads YFSETQ. The CDR3 has 17 amino acids. The V and J ends lost 7 bases and 0 bases, in that order; junction bases with no gene match: 12. As DNA, the CDR3 is TGCGCCAGCTCTGTGGCTAGCGGGGCACCTAGCACAGATACGCAGTATTTT. Translated: CASSVASGAPSTDTQYF.

The chain carries TRBV19 and TRBJ2-1; 13 nucleotides align to TRBD2. In germline, CDR1 is LNHDA, CDR2 SQIVND (reference sequence). J lost 4 bases, V lost 8 bases, and 5 bases had no gene match. The CDR3 is 15 residues long. CDR3 amino acids: CASAKLAGGYNEQFF. The CDR3 region has the DNA TGTGCCAGTGCAAAACTAGCGGGAGGGTACAATGAGCAGTTCTTC.

V gene TRBV7-2 combines with J gene TRBJ2-5; 7 bases fit TRBD1. V lost 5 bases, J lost 2 bases, and 5 bases stayed unmatched. CDR1 and CDR2 from the germline V gene are SGHTA and FQGNSA. The CDR3 is 14 residues long. The DNA for the CDR3 is TGTGCCAGCAGCGCGACAGGGATACAAGAGACCCAGTACTTC. It codes for CASSATGIQETQYF.

The J gene is TRBJ1-6, the V gene TRBV5-5; D unresolved. The CDR3 runs to 15 residues. In germline, CDR1 is SGHKS, CDR2 YYEKEE (reference sequence). V dropped 1 base and J dropped 9 bases, with 14 bases sitting between them. Here the CDR3 reads CASSLPRVDGSPLHF. The CDR3 nucleotides read TGTGCCAGCAGCTTGCCGAGGGTTGACGGTTCACCCCTCCACTTT.

The J gene is TRBJ1-2, the V gene TRBV7-8; TRBD1 agrees at 9 bases. This CDR3 region has 16 residues. The trim removed 2 bases at V and 4 bases at J, leaving 8 bases unmatched. Germline CDR1 is SGHVS and CDR2 is FQNEAQ. In DNA form, the CDR3 reads TGTGCCAGCAGCTTAACACCGGGACAGGGATCCTATGGCTACACCTTC. Protein sequence: CASSLTPGQGSYGYTF.